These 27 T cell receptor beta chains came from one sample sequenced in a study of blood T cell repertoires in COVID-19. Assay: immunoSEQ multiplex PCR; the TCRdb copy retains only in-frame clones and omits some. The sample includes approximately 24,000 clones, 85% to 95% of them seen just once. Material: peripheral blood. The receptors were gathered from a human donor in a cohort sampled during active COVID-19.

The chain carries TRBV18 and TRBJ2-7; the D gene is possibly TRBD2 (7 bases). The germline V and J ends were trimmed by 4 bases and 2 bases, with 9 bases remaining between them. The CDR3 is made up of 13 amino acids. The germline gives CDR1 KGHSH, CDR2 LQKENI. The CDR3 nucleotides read TGTGCCAGCTCACAAGGGGGGGCCTACGAGCAGTACTTC. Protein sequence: CASSQGGAYEQYF.

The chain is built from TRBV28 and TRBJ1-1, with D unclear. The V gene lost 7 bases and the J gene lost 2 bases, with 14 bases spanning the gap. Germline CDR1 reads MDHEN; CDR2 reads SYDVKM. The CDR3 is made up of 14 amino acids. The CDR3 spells CASTTGGVNTEAFF. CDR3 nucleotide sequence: TGTGCCAGCACTACCGGAGGAGTTAACACTGAAGCTTTCTTT.

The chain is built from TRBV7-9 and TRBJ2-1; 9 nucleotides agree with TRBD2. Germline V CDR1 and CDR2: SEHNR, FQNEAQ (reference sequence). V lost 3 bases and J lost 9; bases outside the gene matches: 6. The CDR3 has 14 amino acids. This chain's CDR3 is CASSLKIAGVEQFF. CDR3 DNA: TGTGCCAGCAGCTTGAAAATAGCGGGAGTTGAGCAGTTCTTC.

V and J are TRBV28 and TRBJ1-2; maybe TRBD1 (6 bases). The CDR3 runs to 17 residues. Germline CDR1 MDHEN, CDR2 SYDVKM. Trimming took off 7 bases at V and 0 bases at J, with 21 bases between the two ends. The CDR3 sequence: CASKLFGGRATNYGYTF. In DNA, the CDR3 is TGTGCCAGCAAACTATTTGGGGGCAGGGCCACTAACTATGGCTACACCTTC.

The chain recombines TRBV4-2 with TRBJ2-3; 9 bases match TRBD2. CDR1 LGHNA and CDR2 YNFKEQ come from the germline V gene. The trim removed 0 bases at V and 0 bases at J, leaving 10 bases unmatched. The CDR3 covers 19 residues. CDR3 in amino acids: CASSQDGVAGASSTDTQYF. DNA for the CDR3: TGTGCCAGCAGCCAAGATGGGGTAGCGGGAGCTTCGAGCACAGATACGCAGTATTTT.

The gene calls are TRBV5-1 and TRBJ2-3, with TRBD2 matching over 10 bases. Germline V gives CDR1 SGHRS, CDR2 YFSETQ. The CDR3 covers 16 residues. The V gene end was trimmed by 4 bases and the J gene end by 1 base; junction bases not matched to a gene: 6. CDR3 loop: CASSIRAGGGTDTQYF. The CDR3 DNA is TGCGCCAGCAGCATTCGAGCGGGAGGGGGCACAGATACGCAGTATTTT.

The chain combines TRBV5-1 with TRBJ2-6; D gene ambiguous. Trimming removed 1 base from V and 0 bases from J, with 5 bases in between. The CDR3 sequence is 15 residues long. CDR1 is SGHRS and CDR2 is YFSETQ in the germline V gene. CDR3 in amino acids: CASSLTVSGANVLTF. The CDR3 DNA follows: TGCGCCAGCAGCTTGACTGTCTCTGGGGCCAACGTCCTGACTTTC.

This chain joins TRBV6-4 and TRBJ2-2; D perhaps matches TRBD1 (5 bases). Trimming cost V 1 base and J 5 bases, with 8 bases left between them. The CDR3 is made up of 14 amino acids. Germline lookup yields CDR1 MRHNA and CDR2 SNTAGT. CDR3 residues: CASSDWGLTGELFF. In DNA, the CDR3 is TGTGCCAGCAGTGACTGGGGCTTGACCGGGGAGCTGTTTTTT.

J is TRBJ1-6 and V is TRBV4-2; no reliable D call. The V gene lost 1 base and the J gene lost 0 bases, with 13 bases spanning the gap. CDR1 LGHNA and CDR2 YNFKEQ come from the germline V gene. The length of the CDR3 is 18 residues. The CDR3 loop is CASSQATRSRSYNSPLHF. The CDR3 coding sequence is TGTGCCAGCAGCCAAGCAACTAGGTCCCGCTCCTATAATTCACCCCTCCACTTT.

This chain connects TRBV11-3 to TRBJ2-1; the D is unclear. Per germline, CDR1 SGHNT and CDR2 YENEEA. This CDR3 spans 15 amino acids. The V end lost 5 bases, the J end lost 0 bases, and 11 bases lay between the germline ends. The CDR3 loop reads CASSPRLSSYNEQFF. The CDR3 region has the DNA TGTGCCAGCAGCCCCCGCTTGAGCTCCTACAATGAGCAGTTCTTC. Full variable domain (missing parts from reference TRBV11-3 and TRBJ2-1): EAGVVQSPRYKIIEKKQPVAFWCNPISGHNTLYWYLQNLGQGPELLIRYENEEAVDDSQLPKDRFSAERLKGVDSTLKIQPAELGDSAVYLCASSPRLSSYNEQFFGPGTRLTVL.

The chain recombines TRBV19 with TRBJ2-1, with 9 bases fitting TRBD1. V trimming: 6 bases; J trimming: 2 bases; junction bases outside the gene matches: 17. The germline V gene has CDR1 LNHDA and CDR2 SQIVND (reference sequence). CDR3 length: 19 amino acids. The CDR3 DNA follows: TGTGCCAGTAGCTCCGGGACAGGGCCCCTTCCCGCTCCCTACAATGAGCAGTTCTTC. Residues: CASSSGTGPLPAPYNEQFF.

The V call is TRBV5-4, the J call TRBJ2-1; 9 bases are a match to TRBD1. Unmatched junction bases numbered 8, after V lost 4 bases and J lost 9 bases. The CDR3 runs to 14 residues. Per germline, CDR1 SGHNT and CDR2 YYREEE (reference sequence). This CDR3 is CASSIGQGTSEQFF. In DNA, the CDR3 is TGTGCCAGCAGCATTGGACAGGGGACGAGTGAGCAGTTCTTC.

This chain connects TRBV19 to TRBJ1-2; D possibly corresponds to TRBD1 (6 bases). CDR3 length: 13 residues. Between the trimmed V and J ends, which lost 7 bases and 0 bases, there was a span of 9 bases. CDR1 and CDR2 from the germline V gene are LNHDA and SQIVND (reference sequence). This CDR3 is CASNRQANYGYTF. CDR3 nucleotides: TGTGCCAGTAATCGACAGGCTAACTATGGCTACACCTTC.

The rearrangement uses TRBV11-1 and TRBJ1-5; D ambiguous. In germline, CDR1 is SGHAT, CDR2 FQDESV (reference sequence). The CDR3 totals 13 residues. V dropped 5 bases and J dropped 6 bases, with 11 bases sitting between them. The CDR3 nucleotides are TGTGCCAGCAGCCGCCGAACGGGTCAGCCCCAGCATTTT. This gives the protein CASSRRTGQPQHF.

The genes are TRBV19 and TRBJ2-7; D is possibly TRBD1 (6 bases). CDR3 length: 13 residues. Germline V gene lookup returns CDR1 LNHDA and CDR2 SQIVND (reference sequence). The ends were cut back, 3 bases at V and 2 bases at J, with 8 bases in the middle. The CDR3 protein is CASSMAGAYEQYF. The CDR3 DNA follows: TGTGCCAGTAGTATGGCAGGGGCCTACGAGCAGTACTTC.

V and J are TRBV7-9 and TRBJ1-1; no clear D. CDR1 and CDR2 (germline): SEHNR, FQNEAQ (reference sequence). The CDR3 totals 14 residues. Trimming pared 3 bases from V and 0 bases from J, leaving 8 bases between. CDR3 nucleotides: TGTGCCAGCAGCTTTCACTCCCTGAACACTGAAGCTTTCTTT. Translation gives CASSFHSLNTEAFF.

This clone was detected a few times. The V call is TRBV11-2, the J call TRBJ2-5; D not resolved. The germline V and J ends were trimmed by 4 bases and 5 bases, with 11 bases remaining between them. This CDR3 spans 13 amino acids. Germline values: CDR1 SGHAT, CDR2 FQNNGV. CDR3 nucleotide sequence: TGTGCCAGCAGCTCAGCGCGATCGGAGACCCAGTACTTC. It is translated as CASSSARSETQYF.

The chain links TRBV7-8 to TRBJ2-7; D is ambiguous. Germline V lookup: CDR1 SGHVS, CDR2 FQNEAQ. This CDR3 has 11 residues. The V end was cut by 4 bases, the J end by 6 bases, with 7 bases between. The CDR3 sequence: CASSSPSEQYF. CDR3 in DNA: TGTGCCAGCAGCTCCCCGAGCGAGCAGTACTTC.

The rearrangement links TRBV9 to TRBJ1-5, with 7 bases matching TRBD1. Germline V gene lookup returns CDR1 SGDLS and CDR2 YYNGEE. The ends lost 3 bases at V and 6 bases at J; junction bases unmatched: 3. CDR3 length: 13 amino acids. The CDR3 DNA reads TGTGCCAGCAGCGGACAGGGAGGTCAGCCCCAGCATTTT. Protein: CASSGQGGQPQHF.

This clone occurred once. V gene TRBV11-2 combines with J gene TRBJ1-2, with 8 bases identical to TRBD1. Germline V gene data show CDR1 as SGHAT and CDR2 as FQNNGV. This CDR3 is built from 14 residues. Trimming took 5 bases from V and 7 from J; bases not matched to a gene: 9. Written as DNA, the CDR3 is TGTGCCAGCAGCCCGGACAGGGTCGTATCTGGCTACACCTTC. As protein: CASSPDRVVSGYTF.

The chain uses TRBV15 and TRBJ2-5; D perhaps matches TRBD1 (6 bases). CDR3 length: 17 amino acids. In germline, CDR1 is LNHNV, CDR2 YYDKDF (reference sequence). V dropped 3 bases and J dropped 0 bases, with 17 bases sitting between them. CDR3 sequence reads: CATSSHTGTLYQETQYF. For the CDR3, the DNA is TGTGCCACCAGCAGTCACACGGGGACATTGTACCAAGAGACCCAGTACTTC.

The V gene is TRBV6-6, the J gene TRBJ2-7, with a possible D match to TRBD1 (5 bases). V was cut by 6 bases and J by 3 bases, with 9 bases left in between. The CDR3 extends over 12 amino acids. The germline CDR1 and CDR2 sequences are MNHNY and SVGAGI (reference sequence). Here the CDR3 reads CASRQTGYEQYF. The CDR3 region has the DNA TGTGCCAGCAGGCAAACAGGCTACGAGCAGTACTTC.

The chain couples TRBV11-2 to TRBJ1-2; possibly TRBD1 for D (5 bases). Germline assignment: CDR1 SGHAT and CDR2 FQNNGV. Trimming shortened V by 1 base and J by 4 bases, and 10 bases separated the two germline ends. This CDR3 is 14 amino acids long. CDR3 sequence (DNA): TGTGCCAGCAGCTTAGGCGGCAGGGCCTATGGCTACACCTTC. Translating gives CASSLGGRAYGYTF. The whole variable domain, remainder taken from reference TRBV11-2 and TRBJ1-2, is EAGVAQSPRYKIIEKRQSVAFWCNPISGHATLYWYQQILGQGPKLLIQFQNNGVVDDSQLPKDRFSAERLKGVDSTLKIQPAKLEDSAVYLCASSLGGRAYGYTFGSGTRLTVV.

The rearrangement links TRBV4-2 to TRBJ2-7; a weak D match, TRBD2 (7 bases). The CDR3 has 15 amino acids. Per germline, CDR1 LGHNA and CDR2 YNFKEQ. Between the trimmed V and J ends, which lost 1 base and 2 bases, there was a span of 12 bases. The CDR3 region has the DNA TGTGCCAGCAGCCAAGCGGCGGGGGCGACCTACGAGCAGTACTTC. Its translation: CASSQAAGATYEQYF.

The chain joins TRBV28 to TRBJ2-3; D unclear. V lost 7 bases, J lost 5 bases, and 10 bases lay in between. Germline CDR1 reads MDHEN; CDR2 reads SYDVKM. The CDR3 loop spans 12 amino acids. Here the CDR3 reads CASTTSGDTQYF. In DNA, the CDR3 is TGTGCCAGCACCACCTCAGGAGATACGCAGTATTTT.

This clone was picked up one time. CDR3 coding DNA: TGTGCCAGCAGCCGCCCGAGCTCCTACGAGCAGTACTTC. Protein product: CASSRPSSYEQYF. The rearrangement joins TRBV7-9 to TRBJ2-7; D remains ambiguous. The CDR3 runs 13 residues. Deletions cut 5 bases from V and 0 bases from J, with 8 bases between. CDR1 is SEHNR and CDR2 is FQNEAQ in the germline V gene (reference sequence).

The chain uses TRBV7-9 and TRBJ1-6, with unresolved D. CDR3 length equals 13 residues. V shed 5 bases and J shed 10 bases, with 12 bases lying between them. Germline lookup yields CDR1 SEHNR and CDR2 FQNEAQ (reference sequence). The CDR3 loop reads CASSPEVPSPLHF. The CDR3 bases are TGTGCCAGCAGCCCAGAGGTACCCTCACCCCTCCACTTT. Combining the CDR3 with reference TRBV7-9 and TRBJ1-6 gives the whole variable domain DTGVSQNPRHKITKRGQNVTFRCDPISEHNRLYWYRQTLGQGPEFLTYFQNEAQLEKSRLLSDRFSAERPKGSFSTLEIQRTEQGDSAMYLCASSPEVPSPLHFGNGTRLTVT.